This T cell receptor (beta chain) emerged from a study of blood T cell repertoires in COVID-19. The CDR3 is 16 amino acids. Trimming took 0 bases from V and 5 from J; bases not matched to a gene: 8. The V gene's germline CDR1 is SGDLS and CDR2 YYNGEE. TCRdb's copy holds only in-frame clones and misses some; the assay was immunoSEQ multiplex PCR. Here the sample spans under 350,000 clones, under 90% being singletons. Source material: PBMCs or T cells enriched from blood (not recorded which). This TCR was recovered from a man younger than 40 who had recovered from COVID-19. This chain uses TRBV9 with TRBJ2-3, with 8 positions matching TRBD1. CDR3 residues: CASSVAQGAQGDTQYF. The CDR3 DNA reads as TGTGCCAGCAGCGTAGCTCAGGGGGCGCAGGGAGATACGCAGTATTTT.